This T cell receptor (beta chain) was sequenced during a study of blood T cell repertoires in COVID-19. TCRdb's table, derived via immunoSEQ multiplex PCR, lists solely in-frame clones and lacks some. The table shows tens of thousands of clones, with under 80% occurring only once. The germline CDR1 and CDR2 sequences are MNHEY and SMNVEV (reference sequence). V gave up 3 bases and J gave up 14 bases; unmatched junction bases: 12. The CDR3 spans 13 residues. This chain uses TRBV27 with TRBJ1-2, with 7 bases that match TRBD1. Material: peripheral blood. The TCR comes from a human donor in a cohort sampled during active COVID-19. CDR3 sequence (DNA): TGTGCCAGCAGTTTGACAGGGTCCGGAACGCCGACCTTC. The encoded protein is CASSLTGSGTPTF.